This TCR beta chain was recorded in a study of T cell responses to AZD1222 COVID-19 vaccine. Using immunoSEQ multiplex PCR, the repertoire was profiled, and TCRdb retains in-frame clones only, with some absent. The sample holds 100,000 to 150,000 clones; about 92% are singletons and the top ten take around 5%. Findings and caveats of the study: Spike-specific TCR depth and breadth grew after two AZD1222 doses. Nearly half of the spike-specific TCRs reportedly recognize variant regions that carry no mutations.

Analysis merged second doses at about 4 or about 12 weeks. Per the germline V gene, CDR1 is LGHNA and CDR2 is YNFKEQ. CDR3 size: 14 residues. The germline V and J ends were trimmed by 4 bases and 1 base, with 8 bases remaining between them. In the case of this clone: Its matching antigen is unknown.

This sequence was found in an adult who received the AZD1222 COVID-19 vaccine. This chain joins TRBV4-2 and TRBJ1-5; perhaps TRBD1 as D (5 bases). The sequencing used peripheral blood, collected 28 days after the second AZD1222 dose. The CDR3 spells CASSPRGSNQPQHF. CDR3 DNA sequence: TGTGCCAGCAGCCCTCGGGGGAGCAATCAGCCCCAGCATTTT.